One T cell receptor (beta chain) is described in this entry. Antigen: not known. The entry originates in a study of T cells expressing NK-cell markers. About the study: The TCR beta repertoires originated in sorted CD3+CD56+NKG2C+, CD3+CD56+NKG2C- and CD3+CD56-NKG2C+ T cells. The authors sequenced eight donors, of whom seven were HCMV-seropositive and one was seronegative.

There are 16 residues in the CDR3. CDR1 is MGHRA, CDR2 YSYEKL, per germline. For each CDR3 protein, TCRdb gives one entry from its re-call of the 5' RACE reads, without DNA. Recorded for this sample: 550,000 to 600,000 distinct CDR3 sequences. Study-wide findings and caveats: Several donors showed these clonotypes also leading the CD3+CD56-NKG2C+ fraction. As a fraction of CD8+ T cells, dominant NKG2C+ clonotypes reached roughly 1.0-7.5% in six donors.

The TCR sequence derives from a man aged 18 to 29 in good health. This chain links TRBV4-1 with TRBJ2-5. The sample comprised blood T cells: a sorted CD56 or NKG2C T cell subset, CD4+ or CD8+ T cells, or bulk PBMC T cells (not recorded which). CDR3 residues: CASSQDLVWGGETQYF.